The 31 T cell receptor beta chains given below trace back to one sample, sequenced in a study of T-cell memory formation after mild COVID-19. TCRdb ran MiXCR on the 5' RACE reads and lists one entry per CDR3 protein. The table has approximately 30,000 distinct CDR3 sequences, about 16% seen once. The sample comprised PBMCs or a T cell subset sorted from them (not recorded which). These TCRs come from an adult who had mild COVID-19 (a few samples of this study predate the infection). Cell type and time point are not known.

This clonotype was recorded at least ten times. This chain's CDR3 is CASRLGAQGRYEQYF. The CDR3 DNA follows: TGTGCCAGTAGATTGGGCGCCCAGGGTCGCTACGAGCAGTACTTC. This chain uses TRBV19 with TRBJ2-7, with a tentative D call TRBD1 (5 bases). Between the trimmed V and J ends, which lost 6 bases and 3 bases, there was a span of 18 bases. The CDR3 extends over 15 amino acids. CDR1 is LNHDA, CDR2 SQIVND, per germline (reference sequence).

By frequency in the sample, this clonotype is medium-sized. The chain joins TRBV7-9 to TRBJ2-1, with a weak D call TRBD1 (6 bases). Per germline, CDR1 SEHNR and CDR2 FQNEAQ (reference sequence). CDR3 length equals 16 residues. Trimming removed 1 base at V and 6 bases at J, with 16 bases between. The CDR3 loop is CASSLVQGGPANEQFF. For the CDR3, the DNA is TGTGCCAGCAGCTTAGTACAGGGCGGCCCGGCCAATGAGCAGTTCTTC.

This clonotype was observed a single time. A much larger clone lies a single base off, so this may be a read error. V and J are TRBV29-1 and TRBJ1-1, with D hard to call. The germline gives CDR1 SQVTM, CDR2 ANQGSEA. CDR3 length: 12 amino acids. Written as DNA, the CDR3 is TGCAGCGTTGAACATGATTACACTGAAGATTTCTTT. It yields the protein CSVEHDYTEDFF.

This clonotype was seen at least ten times. The chain combines TRBV15 with TRBJ2-1; 10 nucleotides agree with TRBD1. The germline CDR1 and CDR2 sequences are LNHNV and YYDKDF (reference sequence). This CDR3 has 17 residues. V shed 6 bases and J 1 base; nucleotides not matched to a gene: 9. Here the CDR3 DNA reads TGTGCCACCAGGAACCGTGGACAGGGGGGTTCCTACAATGAGCAGTTCTTC. This codes for CATRNRGQGGSYNEQFF. Based on the CDR3 plus reference TRBV15 and TRBJ2-1, the full variable domain is DAMVIQNPRYQVTQFGKPVTLSCSQTLNHNVMYWYQQKSSQAPKLLFHYYDKDFNNEADTPDNFQSRRPNTSFCFLDIRSPGLGDTAMYLCATRNRGQGGSYNEQFFGPGTRLTVL.

This clonotype came up many times. V and J are TRBV5-1 and TRBJ2-7; 7 bases match TRBD2. The ends lost 0 bases at V and 2 bases at J; junction bases unmatched: 5. Germline values: CDR1 SGHRS, CDR2 YFSETQ. The CDR3 has 15 amino acids. CDR3 region: CASSLGPAGTYEQYF. The CDR3, as DNA: TGCGCCAGCAGCTTGGGCCCAGCGGGAACCTACGAGCAGTACTTC.

This clonotype has at least ten counts. This chain uses TRBV3-1 with TRBJ1-5; the D gene is possibly TRBD1 (6 bases). Germline CDR1 reads LGHDT; CDR2 reads YNNKEL (reference sequence). V lost 3 bases, J lost 5 bases, and 8 bases lay in between. The CDR3 is made up of 13 amino acids. CDR3 residues: CASSQWTDQPQHF. The DNA of the CDR3 is TGTGCCAGCAGCCAGTGGACAGATCAGCCCCAGCATTTT.

In this sample, this clonotype turned up many times. The chain joins TRBV12-3 or TRBV12-4 to TRBJ1-3, with D tentatively TRBD1 (6 bases). V was pared by 1 base and J by 11 bases, with 15 bases between. The CDR3 totals 14 residues. The CDR3 coding sequence is TGTGCCAGCAGTTTAGGTCAGGGGAAAGGTGCCATATATTTT. This encodes CASSLGQGKGAIYF.

This clonotype showed up many times. The rearrangement uses TRBV20-1 and TRBJ2-3; D unclear. CDR1 is DFQATT and CDR2 is SNEGSKA in the germline V gene (reference sequence). V was cut by 2 bases and J by 1 base, with 10 bases left in between. The length of the CDR3 is 14 residues. This chain's CDR3 is CSARISRGTDTQYF. The DNA for the CDR3 is TGCAGTGCTAGAATATCACGGGGCACAGATACGCAGTATTTT.

There are many counts of this clonotype. The chain links TRBV20-1 to TRBJ2-3; possible D gene TRBD1, 6 bases. The germline gives CDR1 DFQATT, CDR2 SNEGSKA (reference sequence). V gave up 4 bases and J gave up 3 bases, with 8 bases separating them. This CDR3 has 12 amino acids. The DNA for the CDR3 is TGCAGTGCTATCAGGGGTACAGATACGCAGTATTTT. Protein product: CSAIRGTDTQYF.

CDR3 bases: TGTGCCAGCAGCCGGTTCGGGGGGACTGAAGCTTTCTTT. It encodes CASSRFGGTEAFF. This chain links TRBV7-3 with TRBJ1-1; tentative D call: TRBD1 (5 bases). Trimming stripped 5 bases from V and 5 bases from J, with 12 bases between. The CDR3 has 13 amino acids. CDR1 and CDR2 (germline): SGHTA, FQGTGA.

In this sample, this clonotype turned up many times. The chain couples TRBV20-1 to TRBJ1-1, with unresolved D. The CDR3 has 14 residues. Deletions cut 6 bases from V and 1 base from J, with 15 bases between. CDR1 is DFQATT, CDR2 SNEGSKA, per germline (reference sequence). CDR3 region: CSASLGGRNTEAFF. CDR3 bases: TGCAGTGCCAGTTTGGGTGGCAGGAACACTGAAGCTTTCTTT.

This clonotype has a count of ten or more. This chain uses TRBV12-3 or TRBV12-4 with TRBJ1-5; D is possibly TRBD1 (6 bases). The CDR3 is 15 amino acids. Deletions cut 4 bases from V and 1 base from J, with 11 bases between. The CDR3 loop reads CASSWGGASNQPQHF. The CDR3 nucleotides read TGTGCCAGCAGTTGGGGGGGGGCGAGCAATCAGCCCCAGCATTTT.

This clonotype occurred many times. The rearrangement uses TRBV6-5 and TRBJ2-3; TRBD2 matches at 14 bases. V lost 6 bases and J lost 2; bases outside the gene matches: 7. Looked up from germline, CDR1 is MNHEY and CDR2 is SVGAGI. The length of the CDR3 is 17 residues. The CDR3 sequence: CASSQRTSGRPTDTQYF. CDR3 sequence (DNA): TGTGCCAGCAGCCAAAGGACTAGCGGGAGGCCCACAGATACGCAGTATTTT.

The V call is TRBV24-1, the J call TRBJ2-3; D may correspond to TRBD1 or TRBD2 (5 bases each). Germline assignment: CDR1 KGHDR and CDR2 SFDVKD. This CDR3 region has 14 residues. Trimming shortened V by 6 bases and J by 2 bases, and 11 bases separated the two germline ends. The CDR3 DNA reads as TGTGCCACCAGTCTTCCGGGGCTCACAGATACGCAGTATTTT. Encoded protein: CATSLPGLTDTQYF.

This clonotype showed up many times. The CDR3, as DNA: TGTGCCAGCAGCCAAGATCACTTAGGGGGAGATACGCAGTATTTT. Translation: CASSQDHLGGDTQYF. This chain links TRBV4-2 with TRBJ2-3; D is possibly TRBD1 (6 bases). Deletions cut 0 bases from V and 5 bases from J, with 12 bases between. Looked up from germline, CDR1 is LGHNA and CDR2 is YNFKEQ. The CDR3 extends over 15 amino acids.

CDR3 DNA sequence: TGTGCCAGCAGCCAAGGGAATTCACCCCTCCACTTT. Its protein is CASSQGNSPLHF. The genes are TRBV3-1 and TRBJ1-6; D ambiguous. From germline, CDR1 is LGHDT and CDR2 YNNKEL (reference sequence). This CDR3 is built from 12 residues. The V end was cut by 1 base, the J end by 7 bases, with 2 bases between.

This clonotype was picked up many times. The rearrangement links TRBV4-2 to TRBJ2-7; D possibly uses TRBD1 or TRBD2 (5 bases each). The CDR3 totals 18 residues. The germline CDR1 and CDR2 sequences are LGHNA and YNFKEQ. Between the trimmed V and J ends, which lost 1 base and 1 base, there was a span of 20 bases. CDR3 sequence (DNA): TGTGCCAGCAGCCAAGCCGGTGTTGGGACGGATACTTCCTACGAGCAGTACTTC. Amino acids: CASSQAGVGTDTSYEQYF.

This clonotype was recorded at least ten times. This rearrangement joins TRBV12-3 or TRBV12-4 to TRBJ2-1; 8 nucleotides agree with TRBD2. Losses at the gene ends were 4 bases for V and 6 bases for J; bases not matched to a gene: 11. The CDR3 runs to 16 residues. The CDR3 nucleotides are TGTGCCAGCAGTTCCCAGGGACTAGGGGTATCCAATGAGCAGTTCTTC. This gives the protein CASSSQGLGVSNEQFF.

CDR3 amino acids: CASSLGVPGELFF. The CDR3 bases are TGCGCCAGCAGCTTGGGGGTCCCCGGGGAGCTGTTTTTT. This chain connects TRBV5-1 to TRBJ2-2; D ambiguous. Germline V gene lookup returns CDR1 SGHRS and CDR2 YFSETQ. Trimming stripped 0 bases from V and 6 bases from J, with 6 bases between. The CDR3 is made up of 13 amino acids.

This clonotype was counted at least ten times. The chain is built from TRBV5-1 and TRBJ2-7; 10 nucleotides align to TRBD1. J was trimmed by 0 bases and V by 4 bases; bases with no gene match: 4. This CDR3 is 15 amino acids long. CDR1 SGHRS and CDR2 YFSETQ come from the germline V gene. In DNA, the CDR3 is TGCGCCAGCAGCCAGGGACAGGGGAGCTCCTACGAGCAGTACTTC. Residues: CASSQGQGSSYEQYF.

This clonotype was recorded at least ten times. This sequence joins TRBV9 and TRBJ2-5; 8 nucleotides agree with TRBD2. Germline lookup yields CDR1 SGDLS and CDR2 YYNGEE. CDR3 length: 16 amino acids. V gave up 0 bases and J gave up 1 base; unmatched junction bases: 5. The CDR3: CASSVGPAGAQETQYF. The CDR3 nucleotides are TGTGCCAGCAGCGTAGGCCCAGCGGGAGCCCAAGAGACCCAGTACTTC.

This clonotype is medium-sized in the sample. The chain joins TRBV5-1 to TRBJ2-2; possible D gene TRBD1, 5 bases. The CDR3 runs to 14 residues. Germline assignment: CDR1 SGHRS and CDR2 YFSETQ. The V end lost 1 base, the J end lost 3 bases, and 7 bases lay between the germline ends. The CDR3: CASSLMTDTGELFF. In DNA form, the CDR3 reads TGCGCCAGCAGCTTGATGACAGACACCGGGGAGCTGTTTTTT.

The sample holds many counts of this clonotype. This chain joins TRBV5-1 and TRBJ2-1; 11 positions agree with TRBD2. J gave up 4 bases and V 2 bases, and 5 bases lay outside the gene matches. Germline CDR1 and CDR2: SGHRS and YFSETQ. The CDR3 loop spans 16 amino acids. The CDR3 here is CASSFPGLAGYNEQFF. The CDR3 DNA reads as TGCGCCAGCAGCTTCCCTGGACTAGCGGGTTACAATGAGCAGTTCTTC.

This clonotype has ten or more counts. The gene calls are TRBV4-3 and TRBJ1-1; D gene unclear. V shed 4 bases and J shed 4 bases, with 16 bases lying between them. This CDR3 is 15 amino acids long. Germline V CDR1 and CDR2: LGHNA, YSLEER. CDR3 amino acids: CASSLLRVEGTEAFF. The CDR3 DNA is TGCGCCAGCAGCCTCCTTCGGGTGGAGGGCACTGAAGCTTTCTTT.

This clonotype was detected many times. The chain has TRBV20-1 and TRBJ2-2; no clear D. CDR3 length equals 12 residues. CDR1 is DFQATT and CDR2 is SNEGSKA in the germline V gene (reference sequence). Trimming stripped 7 bases from V and 2 bases from J, with 8 bases between. The CDR3: CSVSQNTGELFF. The CDR3, as DNA: TGCAGTGTTTCACAAAACACCGGGGAGCTGTTTTTT.

This sequence joins TRBV3-1 and TRBJ2-2, with a tentative D call TRBD1 (6 bases). The germline gives CDR1 LGHDT, CDR2 YNNKEL (reference sequence). CDR3 length equals 18 residues. V lost 8 bases and J 1 base, leaving 23 bases between the germline ends. This CDR3 reads CASHRVGVTRKNTGELFF. The CDR3 bases are TGTGCCAGCCACAGGGTGGGTGTGACCCGCAAGAACACCGGGGAGCTGTTTTTT.

This clonotype has a count of ten or more. The chain is built from TRBV5-1 and TRBJ1-1; unclear D gene. V was pared by 2 bases and J by 0 bases, with 8 bases between. The CDR3 covers 14 residues. Germline CDR1 SGHRS, CDR2 YFSETQ. The CDR3 DNA is TGCGCCAGCAGCTTAAGCAGGATGAACACTGAAGCTTTCTTT. Translating gives CASSLSRMNTEAFF.

The V gene is TRBV29-1, the J gene TRBJ1-2; TRBD1 matches 7 bases. The CDR3 length is 11 residues. Germline CDR1 reads SQVTM; CDR2 reads ANQGSEA. Germline trimming cut 4 bases from V and 5 bases from J; bases unmatched to any gene: 1. DNA for the CDR3: TGCAGCGTTGGACAGGGTTATGGCTACACCTTC. It is translated as CSVGQGYGYTF.

There are many counts of this clonotype. This chain connects TRBV15 to TRBJ2-5, with D uncertain. V was pared by 0 bases and J by 5 bases, with 4 bases between. This CDR3 has 12 amino acids. From germline, CDR1 is LNHNV and CDR2 YYDKDF (reference sequence). CDR3 loop: CATSRDWETQYF. In nucleotides, the CDR3 is TGTGCCACCAGCAGAGACTGGGAGACCCAGTACTTC.

The sample holds one count of this clonotype. This rearrangement joins TRBV5-1 to TRBJ2-3; D remains ambiguous. V lost 0 bases and J lost 6, with 5 bases in between. The germline CDR1 and CDR2 sequences are SGHRS and YFSETQ. The CDR3 consists of 12 residues. Here the CDR3 reads CASSLVPDTQYF. CDR3 sequence (DNA): TGCGCCAGCAGCTTGGTGCCCGATACGCAGTATTTT.

This clonotype was seen repeatedly, ten times or more. This sequence joins TRBV4-3 and TRBJ2-1, with 10 bases aligning to TRBD1. The CDR3 consists of 15 residues. Losses at the gene ends were 2 bases for V and 7 bases for J; bases not matched to a gene: 5. Germline CDR1 reads LGHNA; CDR2 reads YSLEER. CDR3: CASSQSGTGANEQFF. The CDR3 nucleotides are TGCGCCAGCAGCCAATCCGGGACAGGGGCGAATGAGCAGTTCTTC.